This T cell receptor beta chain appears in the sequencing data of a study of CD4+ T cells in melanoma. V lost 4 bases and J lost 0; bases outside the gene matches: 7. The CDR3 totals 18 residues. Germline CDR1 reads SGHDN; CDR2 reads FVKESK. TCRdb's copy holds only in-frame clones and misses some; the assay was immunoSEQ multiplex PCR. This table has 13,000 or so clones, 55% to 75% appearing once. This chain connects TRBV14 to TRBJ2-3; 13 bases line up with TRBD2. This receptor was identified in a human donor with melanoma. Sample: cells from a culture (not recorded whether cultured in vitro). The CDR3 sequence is CASSRTSGGALSTDTQYF. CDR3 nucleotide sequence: TGTGCCAGCAGCCGAACTAGCGGGGGGGCCTTAAGCACAGATACGCAGTATTTT.